This TCR beta chain was recovered during a study of blood T cell repertoires in COVID-19. Study as a whole: Sources were T cells, B-cell-depleted T cells, or PBMCs; the material itself was cDNA or gDNA.

There are 15 residues in the CDR3. Germline loops: CDR1 KGHSH, CDR2 LQKENI. The J segment lost 0 bases and the V segment lost 5 bases, leaving 4 bases of the junction unmatched. Produced via immunoSEQ multiplex PCR; TCRdb's table is partial and in-frame only. Here the sample spans roughly 80,000 clones, roughly 80% being singletons. The sequenced material came from peripheral blood. The chain joins TRBV18 to TRBJ1-5, with 7 bases matching TRBD1. This receptor was taken from a human donor in a cohort sampled during active COVID-19. Here the CDR3 DNA reads TGTGCCAGCTCAACCCGACAGGGTAGCAATCAGCCCCAGCATTTT. It specifies CASSTRQGSNQPQHF.